This TCR beta chain was sequenced during a study of T cells in Graves' hyperthyroidism and ophthalmopathy. This CDR3 comprises 16 residues. V lost 5 bases, J lost 0 bases, and 14 bases lay in between. Amplified regions were TCR beta CDR3 sequences from RNA transcripts. TCR CDR3 regions were first amplified by RT-PCR with HTBI primers. Via MiXCR, TCRdb re-called the multiplex PCR reads, giving one row per CDR3 protein. The sample yields more than 500,000 distinct CDR3 sequences, approximately 44% seen once. In its sample, this clonotype was seen many times. The gene calls are TRBV12-3 or TRBV12-4 and TRBJ1-3; TRBD1 might be the D (5 bases). The origin of this receptor is an adult woman with Graves' disease, either hyperthyroidism or ophthalmopathy (not recorded which). The source material was peripheral blood or thyroid tissue (not recorded which). CDR3 nucleotide sequence: TGTGCCAGCAGTCCCCGGGGACGGCACTCTGGAAACACCATATATTTT. It is translated as CASSPRGRHSGNTIYF.